Listed below are T cell receptor beta chains from one sample, sequenced in a study of blood T cell repertoires in COVID-19. Data came from immunoSEQ multiplex PCR; TCRdb stores just in-frame clones and leaves some out. The table includes approximately 110,000 clones, approximately 81% detected once. The sequenced sample consisted of peripheral blood. These receptors originate from a man older than 75 with COVID-19, enrolled during active disease. The conserved cysteine and the conserved F or W are not part of the CDR3 here.

CDR3aa	v_gene	j_gene
AISVRTGGLNEQF	TRBV10-3	TRBJ2-1
ASSESGQVPRDTQY	TRBV9	TRBJ2-3
ASSSEQGFGYT	TRBV28	TRBJ1-2
ASSTTSGQDTQY	TRBV5-1	TRBJ2-3
ASSPNFRRGYT	TRBV28	TRBJ1-2
ASSGQDQETQY	TRBV10-1	TRBJ2-5
ASSSPPGAQY	TRBV7-3	TRBJ2-3
ASSRGSSYEQY	TRBV28	TRBJ2-7
ASSLSREAF	TRBV28	TRBJ1-1
ASSSSSSYEQY	TRBV5-4	TRBJ2-7
ASSQRTSGSTGELF	TRBV4-3	TRBJ2-2
ASSQVMVGGGNTIY	TRBV4-2	TRBJ1-3
ASSDPGQGNTEAF	TRBV28	TRBJ1-1
ASSFLGHAYEQY	TRBV7-2	TRBJ2-7
ATSSGQAYEQY	TRBV15	TRBJ2-7
ATSRGGNAYGYT	TRBV15	TRBJ1-2
ASSLSRGDTQY	TRBV3-1/TRBV3-2	TRBJ2-3
ASSLIPSGEQF	TRBV7-8	TRBJ2-1
ASNGGGMRNEQF	TRBV28	TRBJ2-1
ASSQQGSPGYT	TRBV5-1	TRBJ1-2
ASSLTGTGGRNEQF	TRBV27	TRBJ2-1
ASSQDLQSAHDTQY	TRBV4-1	TRBJ2-3
ASSYRVGHEKLF	TRBV27	TRBJ1-4
ASSLQQGSYTEAF	TRBV5-4	TRBJ1-1
ASSLPGLAGGKTGELF	TRBV5-1	TRBJ2-2
ATSGATGRAPYNEQF	TRBV24-1	TRBJ2-1
ATSDFRSTGANVLT	TRBV24-1	TRBJ2-6
ASASPGTDRSGNTIY	TRBV9	TRBJ1-3
ASAYQETQY	TRBV10-3	TRBJ2-5
ASSSTIDNEQF	TRBV11-3	TRBJ2-1
ASSLDGDYGYT	TRBV5-1	TRBJ1-2
ASWTDLAKNIQY	TRBV2	TRBJ2-4
ASSVGGAGELF	TRBV2	TRBJ2-2
ASSVEQGYGYT	TRBV9	TRBJ1-2
ASSYSGEETQY	TRBV7-9	TRBJ2-5
ASSQQGGSNTEAF	TRBV5-1	TRBJ1-1
AWSLPTGYEQY	TRBV30	TRBJ2-7
ASSEPWGGINEKLF	TRBV6-4	TRBJ1-4
ASSFGTAEKLF	TRBV5-1	TRBJ1-4
ASSVDRNSGNTIY	TRBV5-4	TRBJ1-3
ASSQASGETQY	TRBV4-2	TRBJ2-5
ASISQFNYGYT	TRBV28	TRBJ1-2
ATSSSRGNSPLH	TRBV15	TRBJ1-6
ASSPNRGSTDTQY	TRBV7-8	TRBJ2-3
ASSQGTSGSPTYEQY	TRBV4-1	TRBJ2-7
ASSPSTGEGGNT	TRBV18	TRBJ1-2
ATRSTGDNDGYT	TRBV24-1	TRBJ1-2
ASSELAGTYEQY	TRBV18	TRBJ2-7